Here is one T cell receptor beta chain with its context. The antigen is unknown. These data come from a study of response to subunit inactivated influenza vaccine. Study findings and constraints: Every seasonal influenza vaccination brings in few new T cells, the authors suggested.

MiXCR, applied by TCRdb to the RT-PCR reads, yields one record per CDR3 protein. The sample has fewer than 750,000 distinct CDR3 sequences; 14% are singletons. Germline-derived CDR1 and CDR2 are SGHTA and FQGNSA. Trimming stripped 0 bases from V and 6 bases from J, with 5 bases between. This CDR3 comprises 13 residues. This TCR derives from a man aged 50 to 60 who received an inactivated influenza vaccine. V and J are TRBV7-2 and TRBJ2-2; D remains ambiguous. This sample comprised PBMCs from blood, obtained roughly 13 days after vaccination. The DNA of the CDR3 is TGTGCCAGCAGCTTAGCGATGGCCGGGGAGCTGTTTTTT. Amino acids: CASSLAMAGELFF.